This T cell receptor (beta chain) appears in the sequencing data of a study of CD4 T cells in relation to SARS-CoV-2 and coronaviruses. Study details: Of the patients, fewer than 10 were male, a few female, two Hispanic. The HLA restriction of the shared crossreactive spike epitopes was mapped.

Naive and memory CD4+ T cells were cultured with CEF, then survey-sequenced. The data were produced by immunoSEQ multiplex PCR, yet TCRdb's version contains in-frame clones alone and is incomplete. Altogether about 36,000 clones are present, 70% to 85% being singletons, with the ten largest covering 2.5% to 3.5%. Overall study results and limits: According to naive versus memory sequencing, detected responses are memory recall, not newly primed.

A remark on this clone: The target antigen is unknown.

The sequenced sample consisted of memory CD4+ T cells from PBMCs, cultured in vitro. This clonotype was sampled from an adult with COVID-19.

The CDR3 bases are TGTGCCAGCAGTTCACCTTCAGGGGTAACTTATGGCTACACCTTC. Translated, it gives CASSSPSGVTYGYTF. The V and J genes are TRBV28 and TRBJ1-2; a weak D match, TRBD1 (6 bases). Germline CDR1 and CDR2: MDHEN and SYDVKM. This CDR3 has 15 amino acids. Trimming left V 4 bases short and J 5 bases short, with 17 bases between.